This T cell receptor beta chain derives from a study of Graves' ophthalmopathy and Graves' hyperthyroidism (dated by TCRdb to about 2018). Looking at the study overall: Peripheral blood was collected before any treatment was given, at the time of initial diagnosis. The study used TCR beta repertoire signatures to distinguish Graves' ophthalmopathy from Graves' hyperthyroidism and to predict progression to ophthalmopathy. In total, 135 blood samples were TCR-sequenced: 40 to 45 ophthalmopathy, around 75 hyperthyroidism and around 17 hyperthyroidism-to-ophthalmopathy patients. To explore V-J signatures that separate ophthalmopathy from hyperthyroidism, a discovery set of about a hundred patients was enrolled, consisting of about 43 with ophthalmopathy and around 60 with stable hyperthyroidism. An independent validation cohort was composed of 18 to 20 hyperthyroidism patients and some 16 patients who later progressed from hyperthyroidism to ophthalmopathy. In five or six hyperthyroidism patients, the T-cell repertoire of thyroid tissue was compared with the T-cell repertoire of blood. Following sampling, methimazole starting at 30 mg daily was administered to hyperthyroidism patients, and high-dose intravenous methylprednisolone was administered to ophthalmopathy patients. The roughly 100 discovery patients were divided at random into training and test sets in a 7:3 ratio. Findings and caveats that apply to the study as a whole: In validation, the model predicted ophthalmopathy progression with about 70% sensitivity and around 72% specificity; around twelve predicted patients were CT-confirmed with GO in a median of approximately 6.5 months. The 13-signature model separated ophthalmopathy from stable hyperthyroidism with around 90% sensitivity and almost 84% specificity in cross-validation, and 80%/75% in the test set. Most expanded thyroid clonotypes with frequency above 0.001 were also detected in blood, suggesting blood repertoires may reflect the thyroid immune response. Sample size was not predetermined statistically, and investigators were not blinded to group allocation.

Patients with ophthalmopathy had moderately to severely active disease, with a Clinical Activity Score of 3 or more, a NOSPECS grade of 4 or more, and a disease duration of less than 3 months. Patients were excluded if they had other autoimmune diseases, uncontrolled infections, pregnancy or lactation. Clinical symptoms, serum thyroxine, TRAb, thyroid ultrasound and orbital computed tomography were used for diagnosis. PBMCs were isolated from about 9 ml of fresh peripheral blood by Ficoll-Paque density gradient centrifugation. Trizol reagent was used to extract the total RNA, and its quality was then checked on an Agilent 2100 Bioanalyzer. For repertoire sequencing, TCR beta CDR3 regions were amplified from RNA transcripts. HTBI primers and the Qiagen OneStep RT-PCR kit were used in a first-round RT-PCR, which was followed by a second-round multiplex PCR, size selection and purification. Libraries were sequenced paired-end with 100 bp reads on an Illumina HiSeq2000. The published analysis was carried out like this. Reads were processed with SOAPnuke, discarding reads with adapters, uncalled bases, mean Phred below 15, or no exact constant-primer or identifier match. COPE v1.2.5 was used to merge the high-quality paired reads. Clonotypes were defined as unique nucleotide sequences and were aligned to IMGT TRB V, D and J references using MiTCR v1.1. Only V-J combinations with frequency above 0.0001 were analysed, covering about 99% of repertoires. For each V-J combination, a TCR clonal expansion and chaos score was defined as F50 clonal expansion divided by the chaos observed in the TCRdist matrix. Features were reduced by Welch's t-statistics and random forest to around 14 V-J combinations, which fed a naive Bayes classifier. The Morisita-Horn index was used to measure how similar the thyroid and blood repertoires were. In-frame beta chains were kept once TCRdb had trimmed the public reads at Q25 with fastp and called clones with MiXCR. When rows share a CDR3 protein, they turn into one entry using the most common DNA and genes. The authors' filters were not applied to this entry. Here the sample has 150,000 or so distinct CDR3 sequences; 30% to 45% occur a single time. Over 7% of the sample is held by the ten biggest clonotypes.

CDR1 and CDR2, looked up from the germline V gene, are MNHEY and SVGEGT. The junction carries 9 bases between V and J, which are trimmed by 2 bases and 8 bases respectively. Taken from cysteine to phenylalanine, the CDR3 has 13 residues. The sequence is cut down to CDR3 DNA, 39 bases in frame from base 1. A remark on this clonotype: The antigen it binds to is not known. Base quality data are lacking; no much larger clone is found one base away.

Sequenced: peripheral blood. Recombination connected TRBV6-2 or TRBV6-3 to TRBJ2-2, with an unclear D gene assignment. The receptor's source is a man younger than 45 with Graves' ophthalmopathy. Donor details come from another sample of the same person, matched by shared clones. CDR3 region: CASSYPNPGELFF. The DNA is as follows: TGTGCCAGCAGTTACCCCAATCCGGGGGAGCTGTTTTTT.